The 31 T cell receptor beta chains listed next were all sequenced from one sample in a study of OX40 agonist ivuxolimab in advanced cancers. The protocol was immunoSEQ multiplex PCR, while the TCRdb copy is restricted to in-frame clones and leaves out a portion. The sample contains some 45,000 clones, around 84% of which appear only once. Sequencing was performed on CD4+ or CD8+ T cells sorted from blood, taken in a trial of the OX40 agonist ivuxolimab. Receptors originate from an adult with an advanced solid tumor such as melanoma, head and neck, liver or kidney cancer.

This clone counts as medium-sized. The V and J genes are TRBV7-6 and TRBJ1-1; 7 nucleotides agree with TRBD1. J lost 0 bases, V lost 5 bases, and 3 bases had no gene match. CDR1 and CDR2 from the germline V gene are SGHVS and FNYEAQ. CDR3 length equals 14 residues. CDR3 loop: CASSLDRVNTEAFF. CDR3 nucleotide sequence: TGTGCCAGCAGCCTCGACAGGGTGAACACTGAAGCTTTCTTT.

V gene TRBV27 combines with J gene TRBJ1-2; D call uncertain. Trimming took 8 bases from V and 1 from J, leaving 5 bases between them. This CDR3 region has 11 residues. Germline V gives CDR1 MNHEY, CDR2 SMNVEV (reference sequence). CDR3 protein: CASGFNYGYTF. CDR3 bases: TGTGCCAGCGGCTTTAACTATGGCTACACCTTC.

This clone was counted once. The chain has TRBV9 and TRBJ1-2; D not resolved. Germline lookup yields CDR1 SGDLS and CDR2 YYNGEE. The ends were cut back, 4 bases at V and 0 bases at J, with 7 bases in the middle. The CDR3 is 13 residues long. The CDR3 here is CASSQGPNYGYTF. The CDR3 nucleotides read TGTGCCAGCAGCCAAGGGCCTAACTATGGCTACACCTTC. Based on the CDR3 plus reference TRBV9 and TRBJ1-2, the full variable domain is DSGVTQTPKHLITATGQRVTLRCSPRSGDLSVYWYQQSLDQGLQFLIQYYNGEERAKGNILERFSAQQFPDLHSELNLSSLELGDSALYFCASSQGPNYGYTFGSGTRLTVV.

The CDR3 loop reads CASSQEVLAGNEQYF. For the CDR3, the DNA is TGTGCCAGCAGCCAAGAAGTCCTGGCTGGGAACGAGCAGTACTTC. This chain links TRBV4-2 with TRBJ2-7, with D hard to call. The CDR3 contains 15 residues. Germline assignment: CDR1 LGHNA and CDR2 YNFKEQ. Trimming stripped 0 bases from V and 5 bases from J, with 14 bases between.

This clone was observed once. The CDR3 loop reads CASSTDRVANYGYTF. Here the CDR3 DNA reads TGTGCCAGTAGTACGGACAGGGTAGCTAACTATGGCTACACCTTC. The rearrangement joins TRBV19 to TRBJ1-2; 8 bases are a match to TRBD1. CDR1 and CDR2 (germline): LNHDA, SQIVND (reference sequence). This CDR3 has 15 residues. The trim removed 4 bases at V and 0 bases at J, leaving 4 bases unmatched.

The genes are TRBV9 and TRBJ1-1; no firm D call. This CDR3 is built from 14 residues. Germline CDR1 is SGDLS and CDR2 is YYNGEE. V lost 3 bases and J lost 6, with 15 bases in between. The CDR3 region is CASSAKVQASEAFF. The CDR3 DNA follows: TGTGCCAGCAGCGCGAAGGTCCAGGCTTCTGAAGCTTTCTTT.

J is TRBJ2-7 and V is TRBV19; possible D gene TRBD1, 6 bases. CDR3 length: 13 residues. Trimming removed 9 bases at V and 6 bases at J, with 18 bases between. CDR1 LNHDA and CDR2 SQIVND come from the germline V gene (reference sequence). The DNA of the CDR3 is TGTGCCAGCGCGTCAGGGGTAGGTGGCGAGCAGTACGTC. It is translated as CASASGVGGEQYV.

The chain joins TRBV4-3 to TRBJ2-7; 12 bases are a match to TRBD1. The V gene end was trimmed by 4 bases and the J gene end by 2 bases; junction bases not matched to a gene: 6. There are 16 residues in the CDR3. Germline assignment: CDR1 LGHNA and CDR2 YSLEER. The CDR3 coding sequence is TGCGCCAGCAGCCCTGATGGGACAGGGGGCCCCTACGAGCAGTACTTC. Protein product: CASSPDGTGGPYEQYF.

This sequence joins TRBV5-1 and TRBJ2-2, with 7 bases matching TRBD2. The CDR3 is 16 residues long. Per the germline V gene, CDR1 is SGHRS and CDR2 is YFSETQ. With 4 bases clipped from V and 4 bases from J, the junction kept 10 bases outside the gene matches. In DNA form, the CDR3 reads TGCGCCAGCAGCCCCATCCGGGACTACCTCACCGGGGAGCTGTTTTTT. Translation gives CASSPIRDYLTGELFF.

The chain couples TRBV12-2 to TRBJ2-7; the table gives TRBD1 as D, unverified against the DNA. TRBV12-2 corresponds to a pseudogene. The CDR3 spans 12 residues. Here the CDR3 reads CASRWDSYEQYF. As DNA, the CDR3 is TGTGCAAGTCGCTGGGACAGCTACGAGCAGTACTTC.

V usage is TRBV19 and J usage is TRBJ1-6; 9 bases are shared with TRBD1. This CDR3 is 16 amino acids long. Per the germline V gene, CDR1 is LNHDA and CDR2 is SQIVND (reference sequence). The J segment lost 3 bases and the V segment lost 2 bases, leaving 2 bases of the junction unmatched. CDR3 nucleotides: TGTGCCAGTAGTATATGGGACAGGGACTATAATTCACCCCTCCACTTT. Translated: CASSIWDRDYNSPLHF.

The rearrangement links TRBV5-1 to TRBJ2-6; D might be TRBD2 (5 bases). This CDR3 contains 16 residues. The germline gives CDR1 SGHRS, CDR2 YFSETQ. Trimming left V 6 bases short and J 0 bases short, with 13 bases between. The CDR3 here is CASNREGRSGANVLTF. The CDR3, as DNA: TGCGCCAGCAACAGAGAGGGTCGCTCTGGGGCCAACGTCCTGACTTTC.

Comments on this clone: A far bigger clonotype differs at one base, so this is likely a read error. The rearrangement joins TRBV4-2 to TRBJ1-1; weak D call: TRBD1 (5 bases). This CDR3 is built from 13 residues. With 4 bases removed from V and 0 bases from J, the gap between germline ends came to 6 bases. CDR1 and CDR2 (germline): LGHNA, YNFKEQ. The CDR3 loop is CASSPTVNTEAFF. The CDR3 DNA sequence: TGTGCCAGCAGCCCGACAGTGAACACTGAAGCTTTCTTT.

This chain links TRBV28 with TRBJ2-6; D call uncertain. Germline loops: CDR1 MDHEN, CDR2 SYDVKM. This CDR3 region has 16 residues. V was clipped by 7 bases and J by 0 bases, with 13 bases between them. The CDR3 region is CASTRLTDSGANVLTF. The CDR3, as DNA: TGTGCCAGCACCCGACTCACAGACTCTGGGGCCAACGTCCTGACTTTC.

The chain is built from TRBV27 and TRBJ1-6, with no clear D. Germline V lookup: CDR1 MNHEY, CDR2 SMNVEV (reference sequence). The CDR3 consists of 15 residues. V lost 0 bases, J lost 8 bases, and 11 bases lay in between. CDR3 sequence: CASSLSIGDHSPLHF. CDR3 in DNA: TGTGCCAGCAGTTTATCGATCGGGGATCATTCACCCCTCCACTTT.

This clone appeared a few times. The chain recombines TRBV5-1 with TRBJ2-7; maybe TRBD2 (5 bases). V lost 0 bases, J lost 7 bases, and 11 bases lay in between. This CDR3 has 13 residues. The germline V gene encodes CDR1 SGHRS and CDR2 YFSETQ. CDR3 in amino acids: CASSLESTGEQYV. The CDR3, as DNA: TGCGCCAGCAGCTTGGAGTCTACGGGGGAGCAGTACGTC.

CDR3 sequence: CASSESMGAPGYTF. The DNA for the CDR3 is TGCGCCAGCAGTGAGTCGATGGGTGCTCCTGGCTACACCTTC. V is TRBV10-2 and J is TRBJ1-2; no firm D call. The CDR3 loop spans 14 amino acids. Deletions cut 0 bases from V and 7 bases from J, with 12 bases between. CDR1 and CDR2 (germline): WSHSY, SAAADI.

The table lists this clone with a count of one. The V gene is TRBV4-1, the J gene TRBJ2-1; D ambiguous. The CDR3 runs to 14 residues. The V end was cut by 0 bases, the J end by 10 bases, with 13 bases between. Germline CDR1 reads MGHRA; CDR2 reads YSYEKL. CDR3 sequence reads: CASSQDGFQREQFF. The DNA of the CDR3 is TGCGCCAGCAGCCAAGATGGATTTCAGAGAGAGCAGTTCTTC.

The V call is TRBV4-2, the J call TRBJ2-4; 9 bases are shared with TRBD1. This CDR3 has 16 amino acids. The germline V gene encodes CDR1 LGHNA and CDR2 YNFKEQ. The V segment lost 0 bases and the J segment 6 bases; nucleotides outside the gene matches: 6. CDR3 DNA sequence: TGTGCCAGCAGCCAAGAGGAGGGACAGGGTATAAACATTCAGTACTTC. This gives the protein CASSQEEGQGINIQYF.

The chain has TRBV4-3 and TRBJ1-1, with D unclear. V lost 0 bases and J 0 bases, leaving 11 bases between the germline ends. Germline assignment: CDR1 LGHNA and CDR2 YSLEER. The length of the CDR3 is 16 residues. The CDR3: CASSQDTASMNTEAFF. The CDR3 DNA is TGCGCCAGCAGCCAAGATACGGCATCCATGAACACTGAAGCTTTCTTT.

This chain joins TRBV4-3 and TRBJ2-7; 11 bases are shared with TRBD1. Germline CDR1 and CDR2: LGHNA and YSLEER. This CDR3 is 15 amino acids long. J lost 5 bases, V lost 2 bases, and 5 bases had no gene match. The CDR3 spells CASSQRDRGFDEQYF. CDR3 DNA sequence: TGCGCCAGCAGCCAAAGGGACAGGGGGTTCGACGAGCAGTACTTC.

The rearrangement joins TRBV10-3 to TRBJ2-2, with D unclear. CDR3 length: 14 residues. Germline V gene sequence: CDR1 ENHRY, CDR2 SYGVKD. Trimming removed 3 bases from V and 0 bases from J, with 5 bases in between. CDR3 region: CAISDGANTGELFF. The CDR3 DNA sequence: TGTGCCATCAGTGATGGGGCGAACACCGGGGAGCTGTTTTTT.

The chain combines TRBV6-5 with TRBJ2-3; a possible D gene is TRBD2 (7 bases). CDR1 is MNHEY and CDR2 is SVGAGI in the germline V gene. This CDR3 region has 15 residues. Trimming removed 0 bases from V and 2 bases from J, with 9 bases in between. CDR3 amino acids: CASSYSAGATDTQYF. The CDR3 DNA follows: TGTGCCAGCAGTTACTCCGCGGGGGCCACAGATACGCAGTATTTT.

In this sample, this clone turned up many times. The rearrangement links TRBV7-8 to TRBJ2-7; the D gene is possibly TRBD2 (6 bases). Germline loops: CDR1 SGHVS, CDR2 FQNEAQ. The CDR3 sequence is 12 residues long. The V gene lost 1 base and the J gene lost 7 bases, with 8 bases spanning the gap. CDR3 amino acids: CASSLEGREQYF. CDR3 coding DNA: TGTGCCAGCAGCTTAGAAGGGAGGGAGCAGTACTTC.

This clone turned up a few times. The chain has TRBV28 and TRBJ1-6, with D perhaps TRBD1 (6 bases). Trimming pared 7 bases from V and 6 bases from J, leaving 16 bases between. Germline assignment: CDR1 MDHEN and CDR2 SYDVKM. The CDR3 has 15 amino acids. CDR3 sequence (DNA): TGTGCCAGCACCTGGATCCGGGGGCGTAATTCACCCCTCCACTTT. Translating it yields CASTWIRGRNSPLHF.

The chain joins TRBV7-9 to TRBJ2-6; no firm D call. With 3 bases removed from V and 1 base from J, the gap between germline ends came to 7 bases. The CDR3 consists of 15 residues. Germline V gene data show CDR1 as SEHNR and CDR2 as FQNEAQ (reference sequence). The CDR3 nucleotides read TGTGCCAGCAGCTTGGTCACTTCTGGGGCCAACGTCCTGACTTTC. This gives the protein CASSLVTSGANVLTF.

J is TRBJ2-3 and V is TRBV28; 9 bases align to TRBD2. CDR3 length: 14 residues. Germline CDR1 MDHEN, CDR2 SYDVKM. The junction had 3 bases not matched to a gene; V was cut back by 3 bases and J by 5 bases. The chain's CDR3 is CASSFLAGLDTQYF. As DNA, the CDR3 is TGTGCCAGCAGTTTCCTAGCGGGGTTAGATACGCAGTATTTT.

The V gene is TRBV6-6, the J gene TRBJ1-6; TRBD1 is a possible D gene (5 bases). The CDR3 consists of 15 residues. Germline lookup yields CDR1 MNHNY and CDR2 SVGAGI (reference sequence). The germline V and J ends were trimmed by 5 bases and 9 bases, with 17 bases remaining between them. As DNA, the CDR3 is TGTGCCAGCAGTCAATCGGTAGGGGTTAGTTCACCCCTCCACTTT. This encodes CASSQSVGVSSPLHF.

The chain combines TRBV15 with TRBJ1-5; D not resolved. The germline gives CDR1 LNHNV, CDR2 YYDKDF (reference sequence). V was trimmed by 0 bases and J by 4 bases, leaving 10 bases between them. The CDR3 is 15 amino acids. The CDR3 spells CATSRDRAENQPQHF. Written as DNA, the CDR3 is TGTGCCACCAGCAGAGATCGGGCGGAAAATCAGCCCCAGCATTTT.

This chain links TRBV5-5 with TRBJ2-1, with 7 bases lining up with TRBD1. CDR1 is SGHKS, CDR2 YYEKEE, per germline (reference sequence). Trimming removed 3 bases from V and 7 bases from J; junction bases left unmatched: 7. The CDR3 has 14 residues. The CDR3 loop reads CASSYRQGGNEQFF. The CDR3 nucleotides read TGTGCCAGCAGCTACCGACAGGGTGGGAATGAGCAGTTCTTC.

The chain employs TRBV29-1 and TRBJ1-1; maybe TRBD1 (6 bases). Germline values: CDR1 SQVTM, CDR2 ANQGSEA. CDR3 length equals 12 residues. The CDR3 nucleotides read TGCAGTACAGGAGGGGGGAACACTGAAGCTTTCTTT. It yields the protein CSTGGGNTEAFF.